The present T cell receptor beta chain was sequenced within a study of spatial heterogeneity in lung cancer. Each CDR3 protein gets one entry after TCRdb re-called the 5' RACE reads with MiXCR. This table has about 82,000 distinct CDR3 sequences, over 9.5% appearing once. Described time point: sample taken at primary tumor resection. Material for sequencing was whole RNA from tumor, nontumor lung or frozen PBMC, left unsorted. The CDR3 runs 14 residues. Germline V gene data show CDR1 as SNHLY and CDR2 as FYNNEI. After removal of 6 bases from V and 3 bases from J, the junction contained 4 bases not matched to a gene.

Sequencing used PBMCs, obtained at surgery. The chain employs TRBV2 and TRBJ2-3, with TRBD2 matching over 9 bases. The clonotype originates from a male donor with early-stage non-small cell lung cancer. CDR3 sequence: CASRQAGGTDTQYF. CDR3 nucleotides: TGTGCCAGCAGACAAGCGGGGGGAACAGATACGCAGTATTTT.